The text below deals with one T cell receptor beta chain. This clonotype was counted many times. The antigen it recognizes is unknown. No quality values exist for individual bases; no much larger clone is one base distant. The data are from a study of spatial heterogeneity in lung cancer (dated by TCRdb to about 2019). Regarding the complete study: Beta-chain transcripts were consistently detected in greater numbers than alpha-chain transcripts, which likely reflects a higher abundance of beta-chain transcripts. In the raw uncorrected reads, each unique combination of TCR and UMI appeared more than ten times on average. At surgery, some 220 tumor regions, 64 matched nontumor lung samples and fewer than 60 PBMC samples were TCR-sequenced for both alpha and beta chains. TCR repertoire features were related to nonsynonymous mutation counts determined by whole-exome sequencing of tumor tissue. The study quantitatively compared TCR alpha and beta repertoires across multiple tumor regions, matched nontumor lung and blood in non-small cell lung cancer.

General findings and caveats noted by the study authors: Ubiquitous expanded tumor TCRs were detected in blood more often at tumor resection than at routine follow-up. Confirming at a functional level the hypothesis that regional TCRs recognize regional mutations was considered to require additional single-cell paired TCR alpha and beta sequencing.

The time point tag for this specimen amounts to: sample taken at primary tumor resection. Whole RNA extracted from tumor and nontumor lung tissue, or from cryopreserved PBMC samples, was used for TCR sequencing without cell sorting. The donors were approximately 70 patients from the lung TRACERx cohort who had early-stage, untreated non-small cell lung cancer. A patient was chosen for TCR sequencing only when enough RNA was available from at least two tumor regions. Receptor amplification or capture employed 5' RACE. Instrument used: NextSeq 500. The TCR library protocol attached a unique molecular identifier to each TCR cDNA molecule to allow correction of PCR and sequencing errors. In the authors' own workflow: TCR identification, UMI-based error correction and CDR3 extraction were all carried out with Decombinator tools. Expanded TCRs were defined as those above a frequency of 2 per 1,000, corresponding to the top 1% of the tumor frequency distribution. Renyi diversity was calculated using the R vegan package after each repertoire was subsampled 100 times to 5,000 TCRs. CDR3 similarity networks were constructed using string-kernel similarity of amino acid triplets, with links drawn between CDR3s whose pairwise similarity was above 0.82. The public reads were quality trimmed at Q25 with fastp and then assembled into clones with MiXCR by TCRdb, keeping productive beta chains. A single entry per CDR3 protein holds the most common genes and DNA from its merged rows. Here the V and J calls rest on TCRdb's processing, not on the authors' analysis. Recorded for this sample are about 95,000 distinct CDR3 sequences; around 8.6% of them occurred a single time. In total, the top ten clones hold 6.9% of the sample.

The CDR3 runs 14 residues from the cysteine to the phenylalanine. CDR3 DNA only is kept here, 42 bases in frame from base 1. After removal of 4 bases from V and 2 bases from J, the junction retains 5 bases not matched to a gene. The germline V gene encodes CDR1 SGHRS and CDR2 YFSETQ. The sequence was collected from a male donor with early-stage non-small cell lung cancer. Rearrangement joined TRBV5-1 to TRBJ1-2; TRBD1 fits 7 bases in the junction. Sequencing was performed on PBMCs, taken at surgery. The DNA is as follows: TGCGCCAGCAGCCCGGGACAGCTCAACTATGGCTACACCTTC. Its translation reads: CASSPGQLNYGYTF.